Below, 21 T cell receptor beta chains from the same sample are listed, as sequenced in a study of vaccination and CD4 T cells after COVID-19. These TCRs are of unknown antigen specificity. This sample's treatment: roughly ten-day PBMC culture with coronavirus spike peptide pools or control peptides (ViraFEST assay). Cultured CD4+ T-cell DNA underwent Oncomine TCR Beta short-read sequencing. TCRdb recomputed calls from the PCR reads with MiXCR, one row per CDR3 protein. Counted here are some 15,000 distinct CDR3 sequences, around 48% occurring once; the ten biggest clones make up 15% to 20%. Here the sequenced sample was CD4+ T cells from blood, cultured in vitro, taken before SARS-CoV-2 vaccination. These receptors were taken from a human donor who had recovered from COVID-19.

The chain links TRBV7-6 to TRBJ2-3; D is possibly TRBD2 (6 bases). Germline CDR1 is SGHVS and CDR2 is FNYEAQ. The CDR3 length is 13 residues. Trimming stripped 5 bases from V and 14 bases from J, with 20 bases between. The CDR3: CASSPRAGNVMYF. The CDR3 bases are TGTGCCAGCAGCCCGCGAGCGGGTAACGTTATGTATTTT.

This clonotype was observed a few times. The chain has TRBV7-8 and TRBJ2-1, with a weak D call TRBD1 (5 bases). CDR3 length equals 15 residues. V gave up 0 bases and J gave up 4 bases, with 10 bases separating them. Germline V gene lookup returns CDR1 SGHVS and CDR2 FQNEAQ. This CDR3 is CASSLAEGDYNEQFF. CDR3 in DNA: TGTGCCAGCAGCTTAGCGGAAGGGGATTACAATGAGCAGTTCTTC. The full variable domain, completed using reference TRBV7-8 and TRBJ2-1, is GAGVSQSPRYKVAKRGQDVALRCDPISGHVSLFWYQQALGQGPEFLTYFQNEAQLDKSGLPSDRFFAERPEGSVSTLKIQRTQQEDSAVYLCASSLAEGDYNEQFFGPGTRLTVL.

This chain connects TRBV7-2 to TRBJ1-5, with no clear D. V was pared by 3 bases and J by 0 bases, with 6 bases between. CDR1 and CDR2 (germline): SGHTA, FQGNSA. The CDR3 has 14 residues. CDR3 bases: TGTGCCAGCAGCTTTTACAGTAGCAATCAGCCCCAGCATTTT. Translated: CASSFYSSNQPQHF.

The J gene is TRBJ2-2, the V gene TRBV24-1, with a weak D call TRBD2 (6 bases). CDR1 and CDR2 (germline): KGHDR, SFDVKD. The CDR3 runs to 15 residues. V dropped 1 base and J dropped 7 bases, with 12 bases sitting between them. The CDR3 nucleotides are TGTGCCACCAGTGATTTTACGGGGAGGCACGGGGAGCTGTTTTTT. It encodes CATSDFTGRHGELFF.

This clonotype appeared a few times. The chain joins TRBV27 to TRBJ1-1; the D gene is possibly TRBD1 (6 bases). Germline-derived CDR1 and CDR2 are MNHEY and SMNVEV (reference sequence). The ends were cut back, 4 bases at V and 9 bases at J, with 15 bases in the middle. The CDR3 length is 13 residues. The CDR3 sequence: CASSSGAQAKAFF. Here the CDR3 DNA reads TGTGCCAGCAGTTCGGGGGCGCAGGCAAAAGCTTTCTTT.

J is TRBJ2-5 and V is TRBV20-1, with TRBD1 identical over 7 bases. The CDR3 is 13 residues long. V lost 6 bases, J lost 4 bases, and 8 bases stayed unmatched. The germline CDR1 and CDR2 sequences are DFQATT and SNEGSKA (reference sequence). CDR3 loop: CSARGQLTETQYF. The DNA for the CDR3 is TGCAGTGCCAGGGGACAGCTGACAGAGACCCAGTACTTC.

The chain carries TRBV20-1 and TRBJ1-5; D possibly corresponds to TRBD1 (6 bases). This CDR3 comprises 15 residues. CDR1 is DFQATT, CDR2 SNEGSKA, per germline (reference sequence). Trimming left V 0 bases short and J 4 bases short, with 13 bases between. The chain's CDR3 is CSARDLQGENQPQHF. The CDR3 DNA is TGCAGTGCTAGAGATTTACAGGGCGAGAATCAGCCCCAGCATTTT.

The rearrangement uses TRBV7-3 and TRBJ1-1; no reliable D call. Germline V gene sequence: CDR1 SGHTA, CDR2 FQGTGA. With 0 bases removed from V and 1 base from J, the gap between germline ends came to 9 bases. This CDR3 is 15 amino acids long. The CDR3 nucleotides are TGTGCCAGCAGCTTAACCGGGCGGCCGAACACTGAAGCTTTCTTT. Translation: CASSLTGRPNTEAFF.

In this sample, this clonotype turned up a few times. The chain uses TRBV20-1 and TRBJ1-2, with a weak D call TRBD1 (5 bases). Germline V lookup: CDR1 DFQATT, CDR2 SNEGSKA (reference sequence). Trimming took 5 bases from V and 1 from J, leaving 11 bases between them. The CDR3 length is 13 residues. CDR3 sequence: CSAPAQGNYGYTF. Here the CDR3 DNA reads TGCAGTGCTCCGGCCCAGGGTAACTATGGCTACACCTTC.

The rearrangement uses TRBV10-3 and TRBJ2-3, with TRBD2 matching over 11 bases. The CDR3 covers 14 residues. Losses at the gene ends were 10 bases for V and 4 bases for J; bases not matched to a gene: 7. Germline V CDR1 and CDR2: ENHRY, SYGVKD. The CDR3 nucleotides are TGTGCCACCACACTAGCGGGAGAACCAGATACGCAGTATTTT. Protein: CATTLAGEPDTQYF.

The V gene is TRBV5-4, the J gene TRBJ2-3, with 11 bases fitting TRBD2. The length of the CDR3 is 17 residues. V lost 4 bases and J lost 1; bases outside the gene matches: 8. Germline V gene data show CDR1 as SGHNT and CDR2 as YYREEE (reference sequence). CDR3 in amino acids: CASSPIAGGVGTDTQYF. Here the CDR3 DNA reads TGTGCCAGCAGCCCTATAGCGGGAGGGGTTGGCACAGATACGCAGTATTTT. Variable domain in full (rest from reference TRBV5-4 and TRBJ2-3): ETGVTQSPTHLIKTRGQQVTLRCSSQSGHNTVSWYQQALGQGPQFIFQYYREEENGRGNFPPRFSGLQFPNYSSELNVNALELDDSALYLCASSPIAGGVGTDTQYFGPGTRLTVL.

This clonotype appeared a few times. J is TRBJ2-1 and V is TRBV20-1; TRBD2 agrees at 8 bases. The germline V gene encodes CDR1 DFQATT and CDR2 SNEGSKA (reference sequence). Trimming cost V 3 bases and J 9 bases; bases outside gene matches: 7. There are 13 residues in the CDR3. DNA for the CDR3: TGCAGTGCTAGTTTGATTGCGGGAGGTGAGCAGTTCTTC. Protein product: CSASLIAGGEQFF.

The rearrangement links TRBV27 to TRBJ1-5; TRBD1 aligns across 9 bases. The CDR3 contains 15 residues. Germline V gives CDR1 MNHEY, CDR2 SMNVEV (reference sequence). V lost 6 bases, J lost 0 bases, and 3 bases stayed unmatched. CDR3 bases: TGTGCCAGCAGCGTACAGGGGGCTAGCAATCAGCCCCAGCATTTT. It specifies CASSVQGASNQPQHF.

There are a few counts of this clonotype. The rearrangement uses TRBV20-1 and TRBJ1-3; 7 positions match TRBD1. Germline trimming cut 4 bases from V and 0 bases from J; bases unmatched to any gene: 18. Per the germline V gene, CDR1 is DFQATT and CDR2 is SNEGSKA (reference sequence). This CDR3 is built from 19 residues. In DNA, the CDR3 is TGCAGTGCTAAGAGACCGGGACAGACTCCTCCGTACTCTGGAAACACCATATATTTT. Amino acid sequence: CSAKRPGQTPPYSGNTIYF.

By sample share, this clonotype is medium-sized. CDR3 region: CSASSPLTANTEAFF. In DNA, the CDR3 is TGCAGTGCTAGCTCTCCCTTGACAGCGAACACTGAAGCTTTCTTT. The chain is built from TRBV20-1 and TRBJ1-1; weak D call: TRBD1 (5 bases). Trimming shortened V by 3 bases and J by 1 base, and 15 bases separated the two germline ends. The CDR3 has 15 amino acids. Per germline, CDR1 DFQATT and CDR2 SNEGSKA (reference sequence).

The chain links TRBV6-1 to TRBJ2-1; 10 positions agree with TRBD1. The CDR3 extends over 18 amino acids. The ends lost 6 bases at V and 1 base at J; junction bases unmatched: 12. Per germline, CDR1 MNHNS and CDR2 SASEGT. This CDR3 reads CASSRRDRGGASYNEQFF. The CDR3 bases are TGTGCCAGCAGCCGCCGGGACAGGGGCGGCGCGTCCTACAATGAGCAGTTCTTC.

CDR3 sequence: CASHPGSYNSPLHF. The CDR3 bases are TGTGCCAGCCACCCGGGCTCCTATAATTCACCCCTCCACTTT. The chain joins TRBV12-3 or TRBV12-4 to TRBJ1-6, with D unclear. The germline V and J ends were trimmed by 8 bases and 0 bases, with 8 bases remaining between them. The CDR3 extends over 14 amino acids.

The rearrangement uses TRBV2 and TRBJ2-5; 7 nucleotides match TRBD1. This CDR3 is built from 13 residues. The V and J ends lost 8 bases and 5 bases, in that order; junction bases with no gene match: 8. Germline assignment: CDR1 SNHLY and CDR2 FYNNEI. The DNA for the CDR3 is TGTGCCAGCCTACAGGGGCAAAGGGAGACCCAGTACTTC. It is translated as CASLQGQRETQYF.

This clonotype was observed a few times. V usage is TRBV20-1 and J usage is TRBJ1-2; 7 nucleotides line up with TRBD1. Trimming cost V 6 bases and J 1 base; bases outside gene matches: 11. The germline gives CDR1 DFQATT, CDR2 SNEGSKA (reference sequence). The CDR3 covers 15 residues. The CDR3 loop is CSADQTGSHNYGYTF. The CDR3 nucleotides are TGCAGTGCGGACCAGACAGGGAGTCATAACTATGGCTACACCTTC.

This clonotype came up a few times. The rearrangement links TRBV2 to TRBJ2-5; D is unclear. V was clipped by 4 bases and J by 5 bases, with 8 bases between them. The CDR3 sequence is 12 residues long. Germline V gene data show CDR1 as SNHLY and CDR2 as FYNNEI. The DNA of the CDR3 is TGTGCCAGCAGTGTGGTCCAGGAGACCCAGTACTTC. Amino acids: CASSVVQETQYF.

The chain combines TRBV6-2 or TRBV6-3 with TRBJ2-7, with 14 bases fitting TRBD2. There are 17 residues in the CDR3. Losses at the gene ends were 6 bases for V and 4 bases for J; bases not matched to a gene: 11. In germline, CDR1 is MNHEY, CDR2 SVGEGT. In nucleotides, the CDR3 is TGTGCCAGCAGCATACAGTCGGGACTAGCGGGGGAGTACGAGCAGTACTTC. Its translation is CASSIQSGLAGEYEQYF.